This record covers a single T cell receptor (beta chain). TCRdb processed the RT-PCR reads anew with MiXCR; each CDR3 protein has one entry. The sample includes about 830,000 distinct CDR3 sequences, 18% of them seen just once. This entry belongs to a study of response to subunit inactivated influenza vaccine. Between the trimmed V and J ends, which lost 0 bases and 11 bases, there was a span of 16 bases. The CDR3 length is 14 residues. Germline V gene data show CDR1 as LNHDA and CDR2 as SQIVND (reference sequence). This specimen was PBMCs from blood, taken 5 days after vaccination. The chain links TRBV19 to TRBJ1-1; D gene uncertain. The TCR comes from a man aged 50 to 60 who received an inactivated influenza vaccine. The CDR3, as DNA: TGTGCCAGTAGTATAGATCACCGGGCCACACCGGCTTTCTTT. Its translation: CASSIDHRATPAFF.